This paragraph covers one T cell receptor beta chain sequence. Its antigen is not identified. Through a sample-barcoded 5' primer and a J-beta primer mix, a second PCR was run for about 6 to 11 cycles. Each of the cDNA molecules was tagged by a template-switch adaptor with 12 random nucleotides. MiXCR, applied by TCRdb to the 5' RACE reads, yields one record per CDR3 protein. The sample carries about 720,000 distinct CDR3 sequences, 25% recorded once. The sample originates from a study of blood T cells in healthy people across ages. Study observations and caveats: Naive T cell percentage strongly correlated with TCR beta diversity.

V dropped 1 base and J dropped 7 bases, with 17 bases sitting between them. From germline, CDR1 is SEHNR and CDR2 FQNEAQ (reference sequence). The length of the CDR3 is 15 residues. These data also featured in a second study, about T cells of mothers and their children. From that second work: Mothers gave over 8 million TCR beta CDR3 reads each, and children several million each.

V gene TRBV7-9 combines with J gene TRBJ2-7; weak D call: TRBD2 (5 bases). This TCR derives from a boy aged 5-17 years in good health. The sample comprised blood. Written as DNA, the CDR3 is TGTGCCAGCAGCTTAGAAGCGGCCTTTCCCTTGGAGCAGTACTTC. Amino acid sequence: CASSLEAAFPLEQYF.